A selection of T cell receptor beta chains follows, all from one sample in a study of blood T cell repertoires in COVID-19. Generated by immunoSEQ multiplex PCR, the TCRdb table keeps only in-frame clones and is missing some. The sample carries around 220,000 clones, 84% recorded once. Sample: PBMCs or T cells enriched from blood (not recorded which). All receptors derive from a woman aged 40 to 50 who had recovered from COVID-19. The CDR3 runs from the conserved cysteine through the conserved F or W. Each record gives: D gene, J gene, V gene, clone size, CDR3 DNA, CDR3 protein. D genes are given only for firm matches. Clone size is stated in some rows and not others, as once, few, many or a class when expanded.

d_call: TRBD2
j_call: TRBJ2-3
v_call: TRBV10-3
clone_size: -
cdr3_nt: TGTGCCATCAGTGTAGAGGGAGGGCCAGGAACGCAGTATTTT
cdr3_aa: CAISVEGGPGTQYF

d_call: -
j_call: TRBJ1-1
v_call: TRBV27
clone_size: -
cdr3_nt: TGTGCCAGCACAAGAGGAACTGAAGCTTTCTTT
cdr3_aa: CASTRGTEAFF

d_call: TRBD2
j_call: TRBJ2-1
v_call: TRBV7-3
clone_size: few
cdr3_nt: TGTGCCAGCAGCTCCCGACTAGCGGGAGGATGGAATGAGCAGTTCTTC
cdr3_aa: CASSSRLAGGWNEQFF

d_call: -
j_call: TRBJ1-1
v_call: TRBV2
clone_size: -
cdr3_nt: TGTGCCAGCAGGGGGGGGGACACTGAAGCTTTCTTT
cdr3_aa: CASRGGDTEAFF

d_call: TRBD2
j_call: TRBJ2-7
v_call: TRBV2
clone_size: few
cdr3_nt: TGTGCCAGCAGGGCCGGGACTAGCCGCTACGAGCAGTACTTC
cdr3_aa: CASRAGTSRYEQYF

d_call: TRBD1
j_call: TRBJ1-4
v_call: TRBV5-1
clone_size: -
cdr3_nt: TGCGCCAGCAGCTTGAGCCCGGGACAGGGAGGAGAAAAACTGTTTTTT
cdr3_aa: CASSLSPGQGGEKLFF

d_call: -
j_call: TRBJ1-2
v_call: TRBV24-1
clone_size: -
cdr3_nt: TGTGCCACCAGTGCGGACAACCGAGGCTACACCTTC
cdr3_aa: CATSADNRGYTF

d_call: TRBD1
j_call: TRBJ1-1
v_call: TRBV7-2
clone_size: -
cdr3_nt: TGTGCCAGCAGCGCTCGCCCGGGACAGGGACGTACTGAAGCTTTCTTT
cdr3_aa: CASSARPGQGRTEAFF

d_call: -
j_call: TRBJ1-2
v_call: TRBV19
clone_size: -
cdr3_nt: TGTGCCAGTAACGACCCCGCCCGGGAGTATGGCTACACCTTC
cdr3_aa: CASNDPAREYGYTF

d_call: TRBD2
j_call: TRBJ2-3
v_call: TRBV3-1/TRBV3-2
clone_size: few
cdr3_nt: TGTGCCAGCAGCCAAGATAAGCTAGCGGGAGTCGATACGCAGTATTTT
cdr3_aa: CASSQDKLAGVDTQYF

d_call: -
j_call: TRBJ1-6
v_call: TRBV7-2
clone_size: -
cdr3_nt: TGTGCCAGCAGCTTAGAACAGGGTAATTCACCCCTCCACTTT
cdr3_aa: CASSLEQGNSPLHF

d_call: -
j_call: TRBJ1-2
v_call: TRBV2
clone_size: once
cdr3_nt: TGTGCCAGCGGGGGGACGGATAACTATGGCTACACCTTC
cdr3_aa: CASGGTDNYGYTF

d_call: TRBD2
j_call: TRBJ2-7
v_call: TRBV11-2
clone_size: -
cdr3_nt: TGTGCCAGCAGCCCTCAGGAGCGGGAGCCTATCAACGAGCAGTACTTC
cdr3_aa: CASSPQEREPINEQYF

d_call: -
j_call: TRBJ1-6
v_call: TRBV5-1
clone_size: -
cdr3_nt: TGCGCCAGCAGGGCCGGGTCGCTTAATTCACCCCTCCACTTT
cdr3_aa: CASRAGSLNSPLHF

d_call: -
j_call: TRBJ1-1
v_call: TRBV24-1
clone_size: once
cdr3_nt: TGTGCCACCAGTGATAGGGGCATTGAAGCTTTCTTT
cdr3_aa: CATSDRGIEAFF

d_call: -
j_call: TRBJ1-5
v_call: TRBV6-2/TRBV6-3
clone_size: -
cdr3_nt: TGTGCCAGCAGTTACGCGAGGGTGCAGCCCCAGCATTTT
cdr3_aa: CASSYARVQPQHF

d_call: TRBD1
j_call: TRBJ2-1
v_call: TRBV24-1
clone_size: -
cdr3_nt: TGTGCCACCAGTGATACCGGGACAGGGGCCTACAATGAGCAGTTCTTC
cdr3_aa: CATSDTGTGAYNEQFF

d_call: -
j_call: TRBJ1-5
v_call: TRBV21-1
clone_size: -
cdr3_nt: TGTGCCAGCAGCGGACGGGACAGGGGGCGCGACCAGCCCCAGCATTTT
cdr3_aa: CASSGRDRGRDQPQHF

d_call: -
j_call: TRBJ1-1
v_call: TRBV9
clone_size: -
cdr3_nt: TGTGCCAGCAGCCCCAGGGTTTTCAACACTGAAGCTTTCTTT
cdr3_aa: CASSPRVFNTEAFF

d_call: -
j_call: TRBJ2-6
v_call: TRBV4-3
clone_size: -
cdr3_nt: TGCGCCAGCAGCCAAGATCCTTACTCTGGGGCCAACGTCCTGACTTTC
cdr3_aa: CASSQDPYSGANVLTF

d_call: TRBD1
j_call: TRBJ2-7
v_call: TRBV18
clone_size: few
cdr3_nt: TGTGCCAGCTTGAGGGGACAGGGGGGCGAGCAGTACTTC
cdr3_aa: CASLRGQGGEQYF

d_call: TRBD2
j_call: TRBJ2-5
v_call: TRBV28
clone_size: -
cdr3_nt: TGTGCCAGCAGTTCCCTAGCGGCCCAAGAGACCCAGTACTTC
cdr3_aa: CASSSLAAQETQYF

d_call: TRBD2
j_call: TRBJ2-1
v_call: TRBV18
clone_size: -
cdr3_nt: TGTGCCAGCTCACCACCGGGGCTAGCGGGTGTCAATGAGCAGTTCTTC
cdr3_aa: CASSPPGLAGVNEQFF

d_call: -
j_call: TRBJ1-2
v_call: TRBV3-1/TRBV3-2
clone_size: -
cdr3_nt: TGTGCCAGCAGCCCGGGACACGAAAGGAAGGGATATGGCTACACCTTC
cdr3_aa: CASSPGHERKGYGYTF

d_call: -
j_call: TRBJ1-5
v_call: TRBV6-5
clone_size: -
cdr3_nt: TGTGCCGGAGGAATTTATCAGCCCCAGCATTTT
cdr3_aa: CAGGIYQPQHF

d_call: -
j_call: TRBJ1-6
v_call: TRBV5-1
clone_size: -
cdr3_nt: TGCGCCAGCAGCCAGACACCCCTTCCATCACCCCTCCACTTT
cdr3_aa: CASSQTPLPSPLHF

d_call: -
j_call: TRBJ2-1
v_call: TRBV19
clone_size: -
cdr3_nt: TGTGCCAGTAGTTGGAGGACCGAATACAATGAGCAGTTCTTC
cdr3_aa: CASSWRTEYNEQFF

d_call: -
j_call: TRBJ2-5
v_call: TRBV5-6
clone_size: -
cdr3_nt: TGTGCCAGCAGCAACGTAGACCGGGGTACAGAGACCCAGTACTTC
cdr3_aa: CASSNVDRGTETQYF

d_call: -
j_call: TRBJ1-3
v_call: TRBV6-4
clone_size: -
cdr3_nt: TGTGCCAGCAATGGAGGCAGGAATAACACCATATATTTT
cdr3_aa: CASNGGRNNTIYF

d_call: TRBD2
j_call: TRBJ2-7
v_call: TRBV30
clone_size: -
cdr3_nt: TGTGCCTGGAGTTGGGGCGGGAGTAGCTACGAGCAGTACTTC
cdr3_aa: CAWSWGGSSYEQYF

d_call: TRBD2
j_call: TRBJ2-5
v_call: TRBV7-2
clone_size: -
cdr3_nt: TGTGCCAGCGGAGCGGGAGCGGCATCAGAGACCCAGTACTTC
cdr3_aa: CASGAGAASETQYF

d_call: -
j_call: TRBJ1-5
v_call: TRBV5-5
clone_size: few
cdr3_nt: TGTGCCAGCAGCACACGAGGGTTTCAGCCCCAGCATTTT
cdr3_aa: CASSTRGFQPQHF

d_call: TRBD2
j_call: TRBJ2-3
v_call: TRBV15
clone_size: -
cdr3_nt: TGTGCCACCAGCAGAGAGCTTAGCGGGAGGGTCGTGAGGGATACGCAGTATTTT
cdr3_aa: CATSRELSGRVVRDTQYF

d_call: TRBD2
j_call: TRBJ2-3
v_call: TRBV10-3
clone_size: -
cdr3_nt: TGTGCCATCAGTGCGCGGACTAGCGGGATCTCGGATACGCAGTATTTT
cdr3_aa: CAISARTSGISDTQYF

d_call: -
j_call: TRBJ2-5
v_call: TRBV4-1
clone_size: -
cdr3_nt: TGCGCCAGCAGCCAAGGTCAGGGCTTCCAAGAGACCCAGTACTTC
cdr3_aa: CASSQGQGFQETQYF

d_call: -
j_call: TRBJ1-1
v_call: TRBV5-6
clone_size: -
cdr3_nt: TGTGCCAGCACCAGAACCGGGGGGACTGAAGCTTTCTTT
cdr3_aa: CASTRTGGTEAFF

d_call: -
j_call: TRBJ1-2
v_call: TRBV5-1
clone_size: few
cdr3_nt: TGCGCCAGCAGCGGCCAGGGAGGCAACCTTAACTATGGCTACACCTTC
cdr3_aa: CASSGQGGNLNYGYTF

d_call: TRBD1
j_call: TRBJ1-6
v_call: TRBV5-6
clone_size: -
cdr3_nt: TGTGCCAGCAGCTATGACACGGGACAGGGTGGCTCACCCCTCCACTTT
cdr3_aa: CASSYDTGQGGSPLHF

d_call: -
j_call: TRBJ2-1
v_call: TRBV7-2
clone_size: -
cdr3_nt: TGTGCCAGCAGCTTAGGCCCGCTAGCAAATGAGCAGTTCTTC
cdr3_aa: CASSLGPLANEQFF

d_call: TRBD2
j_call: TRBJ2-3
v_call: TRBV7-2
clone_size: -
cdr3_nt: TGTGCCAGCAGCACTCGGGCGGGAGGGCCAGATACGCAGTATTTT
cdr3_aa: CASSTRAGGPDTQYF

d_call: -
j_call: TRBJ2-5
v_call: TRBV7-9
clone_size: -
cdr3_nt: TGTGCCAGCAGCTTAGCGAGGCAGGGAGGAGAGACCCAGTACTTC
cdr3_aa: CASSLARQGGETQYF

d_call: TRBD1
j_call: TRBJ1-1
v_call: TRBV18
clone_size: -
cdr3_nt: TGTGCCAGCTCACTAGGACAGGTACAGAACACTGAAGCTTTCTTT
cdr3_aa: CASSLGQVQNTEAFF

d_call: -
j_call: TRBJ2-5
v_call: TRBV24-1
clone_size: -
cdr3_nt: TGTGCCACCAGTGACGCAGCGGTTACAGAGACCCAGTACTTC
cdr3_aa: CATSDAAVTETQYF

d_call: -
j_call: TRBJ2-2
v_call: TRBV4-3
clone_size: -
cdr3_nt: TGCGCCAGCAGCGGGCACCGCATCGGACTCATGAACACCGGGGAGCTGTTTTTT
cdr3_aa: CASSGHRIGLMNTGELFF

d_call: -
j_call: TRBJ1-3
v_call: TRBV9
clone_size: -
cdr3_nt: TGTGCCAGCAGCTTGGACAGCCGCTCTGGAAACACCATATATTTT
cdr3_aa: CASSLDSRSGNTIYF

d_call: -
j_call: TRBJ2-5
v_call: TRBV19
clone_size: -
cdr3_nt: TGTGCCAGTAGTTCGGCAGGGGCGCCATCGAACGGTAGAGTACAGTACTTC
cdr3_aa: CASSSAGAPSNGRVQYF

d_call: -
j_call: TRBJ2-1
v_call: TRBV7-2
clone_size: -
cdr3_nt: TGTGCCAGCAGCCAAGGGACACCCCTCATGGGCAATGAGCAGTTCTTC
cdr3_aa: CASSQGTPLMGNEQFF

d_call: -
j_call: TRBJ2-3
v_call: TRBV27
clone_size: -
cdr3_nt: TGTGCCAGCAGTTTATCGGCCGATACGCAGTATTTT
cdr3_aa: CASSLSADTQYF

d_call: -
j_call: TRBJ2-5
v_call: TRBV18
clone_size: few
cdr3_nt: TGTGCCAGCTCCCGCAGAACAGGTTGGGAGACCCAGTACTTC
cdr3_aa: CASSRRTGWETQYF

d_call: TRBD2
j_call: TRBJ2-1
v_call: TRBV3-1/TRBV3-2
clone_size: once
cdr3_nt: TGTGCCAGCAGCCCGACTAGCGGGAGTTCCAATGAGCAGTTCTTC
cdr3_aa: CASSPTSGSSNEQFF

d_call: -
j_call: TRBJ1-2
v_call: TRBV7-9
clone_size: -
cdr3_nt: TGTGCCAGCAGCCAGCTACCAACAGGTCTGGGGGGCTACACCTTC
cdr3_aa: CASSQLPTGLGGYTF

d_call: -
j_call: TRBJ2-3
v_call: TRBV7-9
clone_size: -
cdr3_nt: TGTGCCAGCAGCTTATCCGCGGGGACAGCCACAGATACGCAGTATTTT
cdr3_aa: CASSLSAGTATDTQYF

d_call: -
j_call: TRBJ1-2
v_call: TRBV5-5
clone_size: -
cdr3_nt: TGTGCCAGCAGCTATGACAAAGCCCGGGAATACTATGGCTACACCTTC
cdr3_aa: CASSYDKAREYYGYTF

d_call: -
j_call: TRBJ2-4
v_call: TRBV9
clone_size: -
cdr3_nt: TGTGCCAGCAGCGCCTACAGGGAAACTAATATAAAAAACATTCAGTACTTC
cdr3_aa: CASSAYRETNIKNIQYF

d_call: -
j_call: TRBJ2-1
v_call: TRBV28
clone_size: -
cdr3_nt: TGTGCCAGCACCCCGTCGGCAGGGTGGTACAATGAGCAGTTCTTC
cdr3_aa: CASTPSAGWYNEQFF

d_call: TRBD2
j_call: TRBJ2-3
v_call: TRBV5-1
clone_size: -
cdr3_nt: TGCGCCAGCAGCCCGCCGACTAGCGGGTACACAGATACGCAGTATTTT
cdr3_aa: CASSPPTSGYTDTQYF

d_call: -
j_call: TRBJ1-5
v_call: TRBV28
clone_size: -
cdr3_nt: TGTGCCAGCAGTTACCGGGACTTCAATCAGCCCCAGCATTTT
cdr3_aa: CASSYRDFNQPQHF

d_call: -
j_call: TRBJ1-6
v_call: TRBV27
clone_size: -
cdr3_nt: TGTGCCAGCAGTCTGCGGGACGGAATGACACCCCTCCACTTT
cdr3_aa: CASSLRDGMTPLHF

d_call: TRBD2
j_call: TRBJ2-3
v_call: TRBV7-2
clone_size: -
cdr3_nt: TGTGCCAGCAGCCTCAGACTAGCGGGAAGCACAGATACGCAGTATTTT
cdr3_aa: CASSLRLAGSTDTQYF

d_call: -
j_call: TRBJ2-1
v_call: TRBV11-2
clone_size: once
cdr3_nt: TGTGCCAGCAGTTACAGGGTCCTCTCCTACAATGAGCAGTTCTTC
cdr3_aa: CASSYRVLSYNEQFF